This entry concerns a single T cell receptor (beta chain). In the original processing: Reference gene primers were amplified, and this amplification served to estimate nucleated cell counts. Sequencing was performed with immunoSEQ multiplex PCR; in TCRdb, only in-frame clones are kept and a portion is missing. Clone size and V and J calls were adopted from that table, with D and trimming inferred from the DNA. The sample has around 63,000 clones, 70% to 90% seen once; the top ten hold 1% to 1.5%. With 8 bases removed from V and 1 base from J, the gap between germline ends came to 8 bases. There are 12 residues in the CDR3. Germline V gene data show CDR1 as SNHLY and CDR2 as FYNNEI. The sample comes from a study of blood T cell repertoires in COVID-19. Across the study: Samples came from the United States, Italy and Spain, spanning acute and convalescent COVID-19. T cells, B-cell-depleted T cells, or PBMCs provided the cDNA or gDNA that served as material.

The material sequenced was peripheral blood. This TCR was recovered from a woman between 55 and 75 years old with acute or convalescent COVID-19. The J gene is TRBJ1-1, the V gene TRBV2; D is uncertain. The CDR3 DNA reads TGTGCCAGCCGAACCAGGAACACTGAAGCTTTCTTT. It codes for CASRTRNTEAFF. Supplemented by reference TRBV2 and TRBJ1-1, the full variable domain reads EPEVTQTPSHQVTQMGQEVILRCVPISNHLYFYWYRQILGQKVEFLVSFYNNEISEKSEIFDDQFSVERPDGSNFTLKIRSTKLEDSAMYFCASRTRNTEAFFGQGTRLTVV.